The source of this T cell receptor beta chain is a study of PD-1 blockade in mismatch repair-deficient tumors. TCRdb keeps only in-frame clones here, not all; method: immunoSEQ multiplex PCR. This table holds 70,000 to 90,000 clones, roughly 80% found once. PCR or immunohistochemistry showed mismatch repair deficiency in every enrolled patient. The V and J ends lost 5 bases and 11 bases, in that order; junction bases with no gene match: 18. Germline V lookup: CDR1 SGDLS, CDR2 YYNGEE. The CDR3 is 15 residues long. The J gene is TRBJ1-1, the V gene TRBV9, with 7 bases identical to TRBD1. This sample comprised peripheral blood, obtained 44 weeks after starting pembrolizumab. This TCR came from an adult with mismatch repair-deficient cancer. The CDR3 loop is CASSTTPTGTSAAFF. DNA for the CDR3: TGTGCCAGCAGTACAACCCCGACAGGGACCTCGGCGGCTTTCTTT.